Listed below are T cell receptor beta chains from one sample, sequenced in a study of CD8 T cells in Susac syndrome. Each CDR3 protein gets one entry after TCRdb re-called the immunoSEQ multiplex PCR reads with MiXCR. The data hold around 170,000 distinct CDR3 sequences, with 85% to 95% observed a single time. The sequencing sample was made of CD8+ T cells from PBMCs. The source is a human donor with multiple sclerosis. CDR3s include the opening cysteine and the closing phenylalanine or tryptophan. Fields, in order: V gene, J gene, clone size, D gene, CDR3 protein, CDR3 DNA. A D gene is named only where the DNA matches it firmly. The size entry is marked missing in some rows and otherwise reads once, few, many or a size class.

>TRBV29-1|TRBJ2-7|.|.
CSVTQLGEQYF
TGCAGCGTCACCCAACTAGGGGAGCAGTACTTC
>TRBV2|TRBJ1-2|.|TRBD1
CAATGASNYGYTF
TGTGCCGCGACAGGGGCCTCCAACTATGGCTACACCTTC
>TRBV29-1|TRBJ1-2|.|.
CSVEAQGRNYGYTF
TGCAGCGTTGAAGCCCAGGGGCGAAACTATGGCTACACCTTC
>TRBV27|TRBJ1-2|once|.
CASSETGTDYGYTF
TGTGCCAGCAGTGAAACCGGGACCGATTATGGCTACACCTTC
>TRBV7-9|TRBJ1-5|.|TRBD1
CASSQDRDDSNQPQHF
TGTGCCAGCAGCCAGGACAGGGACGATAGCAATCAGCCCCAGCATTTT
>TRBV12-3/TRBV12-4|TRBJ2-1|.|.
CASSLAVRGFHEQFF
TGTGCCAGCAGTTTAGCAGTGCGAGGGTTCCATGAGCAGTTCTTC
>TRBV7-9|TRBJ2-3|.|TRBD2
CASSRPRGRETDTQYF
TGTGCCAGCAGCCGCCCTCGCGGGAGGGAGACAGATACGCAGTATTTT
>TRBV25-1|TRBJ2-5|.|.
CASSDIGTEGGETQYF
TGTGCCAGCAGTGATATCGGGACCGAGGGGGGTGAGACCCAGTACTTC
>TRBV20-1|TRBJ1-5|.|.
CSARDSQGTLTNQPQHF
TGCAGTGCTAGAGATTCCCAAGGGACACTTACCAATCAGCCCCAGCATTTT
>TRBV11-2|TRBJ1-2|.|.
CASSTGPGYGYTF
TGTGCCAGCAGCACCGGTCCTGGATATGGCTACACCTTC
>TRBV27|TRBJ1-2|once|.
CASSWTRGYGYTF
TGTGCCAGCAGCTGGACAAGGGGGTATGGCTACACCTTC
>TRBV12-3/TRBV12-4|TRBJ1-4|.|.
CASSPSDTNEKLFF
TGTGCCAGCAGCCCATCTGACACTAATGAAAAACTGTTTTTT
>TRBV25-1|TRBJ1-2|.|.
CASSDSGVPRGYTF
TGTGCCAGCAGTGACTCGGGCGTCCCGAGGGGCTACACCTTC
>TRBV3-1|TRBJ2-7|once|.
CASSPGQWDPYEQYF
TGTGCCAGCAGCCCCGGACAGTGGGATCCCTACGAGCAGTACTTC
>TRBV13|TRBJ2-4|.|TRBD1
CASSASGDSERDIQYF
TGTGCCAGCAGCGCCTCCGGGGACAGCGAGAGGGACATTCAGTACTTC
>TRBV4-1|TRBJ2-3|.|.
CASSQDIVGISTDTQYF
TGCGCCAGCAGCCAAGATATTGTCGGGATCTCCACAGATACGCAGTATTTT
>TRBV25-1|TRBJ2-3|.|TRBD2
CASSERLAGGPDTQYF
TGTGCCAGCAGTGAACGGCTAGCGGGAGGGCCAGATACGCAGTATTTT
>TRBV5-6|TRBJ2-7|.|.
CASSVGPYEQYF
TGTGCCAGCAGTGTCGGCCCCTACGAGCAGTACTTC
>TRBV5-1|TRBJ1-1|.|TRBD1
CASSPPDRRIEAFF
TGCGCCAGCAGCCCCCCGGACAGGAGGATCGAAGCTTTCTTT
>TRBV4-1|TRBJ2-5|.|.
CASSQDERWETQYF
TGCGCCAGCAGCCAAGATGAGCGCTGGGAGACCCAGTACTTC
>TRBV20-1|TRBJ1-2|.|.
CSARNIWDYGYTF
TGCAGTGCTAGAAATATTTGGGACTATGGCTACACCTTC
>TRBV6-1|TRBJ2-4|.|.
CASSETPSSIQYF
TGTGCCAGCAGTGAAACCCCCTCTAGCATTCAGTACTTC
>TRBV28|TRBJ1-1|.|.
CASSFDGITDTEAFF
TGTGCCAGCAGTTTCGATGGAATAACTGACACTGAAGCTTTCTTT
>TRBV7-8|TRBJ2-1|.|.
CASSFGSVGSSYNEQFF
TGTGCCAGCAGCTTTGGCTCAGTGGGGAGCTCCTACAATGAGCAGTTCTTC
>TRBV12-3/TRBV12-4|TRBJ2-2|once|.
CASLKDTGELFF
TGTGCCAGCCTCAAAGACACCGGGGAGCTGTTTTTT
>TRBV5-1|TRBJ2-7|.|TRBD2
CASRTGLAVTYEQYF
TGCGCCAGCAGAACGGGACTAGCGGTTACCTACGAGCAGTACTTC
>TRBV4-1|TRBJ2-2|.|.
CASSRFRGYTGELFF
TGCGCCAGCAGCCGTTTTCGGGGGTACACCGGGGAGCTGTTTTTT
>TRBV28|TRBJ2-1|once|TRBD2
CAAGGLALDNEQFF
TGTGCCGCAGGGGGACTAGCGTTAGACAATGAGCAGTTCTTC
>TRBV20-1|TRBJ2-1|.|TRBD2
CSARDRTSGTSNEQFF
TGCAGTGCTAGAGATAGGACTAGCGGGACCAGCAATGAGCAGTTCTTC
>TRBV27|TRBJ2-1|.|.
CASSRGGPNEQFF
TGTGCCAGCAGTCGCGGAGGGCCCAATGAGCAGTTCTTC
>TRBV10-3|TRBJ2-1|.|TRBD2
CAIAGSYNEQFF
TGTGCTATAGCGGGGTCTTACAATGAGCAGTTCTTC
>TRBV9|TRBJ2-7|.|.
CASSVGSIAYEQYF
TGTGCCAGCAGCGTAGGATCGATAGCCTACGAGCAGTACTTC
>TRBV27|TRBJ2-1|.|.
CASSRPGHTNEQFF
TGTGCCAGCTCCCGTCCGGGACACACTAATGAGCAGTTCTTC
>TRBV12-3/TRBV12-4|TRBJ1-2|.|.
CASSLGFHYGYTF
TGTGCCAGCAGTTTGGGATTTCACTATGGCTACACCTTC
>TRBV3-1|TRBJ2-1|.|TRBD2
CASSPGLAWYEQFF
TGTGCCAGCAGCCCGGGACTAGCATGGTATGAGCAGTTCTTC
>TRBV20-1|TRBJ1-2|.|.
CSAPFNPSYGYTF
TGCAGTGCTCCCTTCAACCCGTCCTATGGCTACACCTTC
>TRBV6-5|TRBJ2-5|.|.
CASADSRVTQYF
TGTGCCAGCGCCGACAGTCGCGTTACCCAGTACTTC
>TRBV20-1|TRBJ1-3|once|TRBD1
CSAPQGDTIYF
TGCAGTGCGCCTCAGGGGGACACCATATATTTT
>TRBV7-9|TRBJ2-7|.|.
CASSGLLREQYF
TGTGCCAGCAGCGGACTACTACGAGAGCAGTACTTC
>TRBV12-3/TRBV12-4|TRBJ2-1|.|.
CASRDAGTFNEQFF
TGTGCCAGCAGGGATGCCGGGACTTTCAATGAGCAGTTCTTC
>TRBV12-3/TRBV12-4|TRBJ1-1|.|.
CASQPITVGGTEAFF
TGTGCCAGCCAACCCATCACAGTCGGGGGCACTGAAGCTTTCTTT
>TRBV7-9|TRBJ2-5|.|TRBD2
CASSSPTKRTSEEETQYF
TGTGCCAGCAGCTCACCAACGAAAAGGACTAGCGAAGAAGAGACCCAGTACTTC
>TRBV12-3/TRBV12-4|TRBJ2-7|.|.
CASSPDWSDEQYF
TGTGCCAGCAGCCCGGACTGGAGCGACGAGCAGTACTTC
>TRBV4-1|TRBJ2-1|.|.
CASSPGAISSYNEQFF
TGCGCCAGCAGCCCCGGGGCCATTAGCTCCTACAATGAGCAGTTCTTC
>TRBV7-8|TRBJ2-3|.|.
CASSLGAILDTQYF
TGTGCCAGCAGCTTAGGGGCCATACTAGATACGCAGTATTTT
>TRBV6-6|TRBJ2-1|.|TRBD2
CASSSGLGDEQFF
TGTGCCAGCAGCTCGGGACTAGGTGATGAGCAGTTCTTC
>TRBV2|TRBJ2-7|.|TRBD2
CASRPTSGRYEQYF
TGTGCCAGCAGGCCGACTAGCGGTCGCTACGAGCAGTACTTC
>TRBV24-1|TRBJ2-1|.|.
CATSPRGFDEQFF
TGTGCCACCAGTCCAAGGGGGTTCGATGAGCAGTTCTTC
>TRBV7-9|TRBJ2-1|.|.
CASSSLPRAYNEQFF
TGTGCCAGCAGCTCCCTCCCAAGGGCCTACAATGAGCAGTTCTTC
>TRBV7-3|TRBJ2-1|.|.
CAGFSYNEQFF
TGTGCCGGGTTCTCCTACAATGAGCAGTTCTTC
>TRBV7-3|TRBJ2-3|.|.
CASSLVGGSEAQYF
TGTGCCAGCAGCTTAGTCGGTGGGAGTGAGGCGCAGTATTTT
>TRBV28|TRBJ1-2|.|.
CASSTWDGSQGYTF
TGTGCCAGCAGTACCTGGGACGGATCACAAGGCTACACCTTC
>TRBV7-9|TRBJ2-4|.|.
CASSEEGDNIQYF
TGTGCCAGCAGCGAGGAAGGGGACAACATTCAGTACTTC